The 6 T cell receptor beta chains below come from one sample, sequenced in a study of blood T cells in healthy people across ages (dated by TCRdb to the mid-2010s). The library was produced with 5' RACE. The listed sequencing device is Illumina HiSeq 2500. A second PCR of about 6 to 11 cycles was performed with a sample-barcoded 5' primer and a J-beta primer mix. TCRdb's own reprocessing of the public reads used fastp at Q25 and MiXCR and kept productive beta chains. Each CDR3 protein gets just one entry, which takes the most common genes and DNA from the rows behind it. In all, the sample holds 550,000 to 750,000 distinct CDR3 sequences, and approximately 21% of those were seen once. Clones ranked in the top ten supply approximately 3.6% of the sample. Sequences were obtained from blood. The receptors shown here come from an older man in good health.

The V gene is TRBV7-3, the J gene TRBJ2-3; D tentatively fits TRBD1 or TRBD2 (6 bases each). The CDR3 is made up of 14 amino acids. Trimming removed 0 bases from V and 6 bases from J, with 10 bases in between. Germline values: CDR1 SGHTA, CDR2 FQGTGA. CDR3 in DNA: TGTGCCAGCAGCTTAACGACGGGGGCGGATACGCAGTATTTT. It translates to CASSLTTGADTQYF.

This rearrangement joins TRBV10-2 to TRBJ2-2; weak D call: TRBD1 (6 bases). Trimming took 8 bases from V and 1 from J, leaving 20 bases between them. The CDR3 extends over 17 amino acids. The germline gives CDR1 WSHSY, CDR2 SAAADI. The CDR3 DNA follows: TGCGCCAGCTCTCTCGGTCAGGGGATAAGGAACACCGGGGAGCTGTTTTTT. This codes for CASSLGQGIRNTGELFF.

The rearrangement joins TRBV21-1 to TRBJ2-5; the table's D call of TRBD2 was not tested on the DNA. Matching the DNA end better, TRBJ2-7 makes the J call doubtful. TRBV21-1 counts as a pseudogene. The length of the CDR3 is 15 residues. CDR3 bases: TGTGCCAGCAGCAAATGGCTAGCGGGGTGGAACGAGCAGTACTTC. This codes for CASSKWLAGWNEQYF.

There are a few counts of this clonotype. The junction does not match germline at one end; this may be a read error. The chain joins TRBV6-5 to TRBJ1-4; D not resolved. The CDR3 runs 18 residues. CDR1 is MNHEY, CDR2 SVGAGI, per germline. The CDR3: CASSYSQAVLSTNEKLLF. CDR3 nucleotide sequence: TGTGCCAGCAGTTACTCGCAGGCAGTGCTGTCAACTAATGAAAAACTGCTTTTT.

This chain joins TRBV29-1 and TRBJ2-5, with D possibly being TRBD2 (6 bases). V was cut by 7 bases and J by 5 bases, with 14 bases left in between. CDR3 length equals 12 residues. CDR1 is SQVTM, CDR2 ANQGSEA, per germline. Here the CDR3 reads CSGGDWDETQYF. In nucleotides, the CDR3 is TGCAGCGGGGGGGATTGGGATGAGACCCAGTACTTC.

In its sample, this clonotype was seen once. The chain recombines TRBV6-1 with TRBJ1-1; the D gene is possibly TRBD1 (6 bases). Germline-derived CDR1 and CDR2 are MNHNS and SASEGT. V shed 3 bases and J shed 3 bases, with 14 bases lying between them. There are 15 residues in the CDR3. The CDR3 loop is CASSDMWGPDTEAFF. CDR3 nucleotides: TGTGCCAGCAGTGATATGTGGGGGCCGGACACTGAAGCTTTCTTT.